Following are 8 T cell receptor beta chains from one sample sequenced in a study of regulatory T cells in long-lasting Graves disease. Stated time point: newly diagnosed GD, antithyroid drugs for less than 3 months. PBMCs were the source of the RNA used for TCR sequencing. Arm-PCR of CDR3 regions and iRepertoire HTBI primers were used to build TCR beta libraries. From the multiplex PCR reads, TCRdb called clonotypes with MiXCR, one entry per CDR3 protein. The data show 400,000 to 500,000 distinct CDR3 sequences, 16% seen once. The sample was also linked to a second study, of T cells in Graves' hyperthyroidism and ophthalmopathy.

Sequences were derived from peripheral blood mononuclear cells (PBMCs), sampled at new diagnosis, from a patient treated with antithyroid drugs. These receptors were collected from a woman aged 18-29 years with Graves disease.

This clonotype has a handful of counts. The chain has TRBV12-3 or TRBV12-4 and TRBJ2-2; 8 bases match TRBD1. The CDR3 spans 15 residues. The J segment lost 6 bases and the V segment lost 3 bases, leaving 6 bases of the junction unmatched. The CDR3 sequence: CASSFGQGLPGELFF. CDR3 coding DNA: TGTGCCAGCAGTTTTGGACAGGGTCTACCCGGGGAGCTGTTTTTT.

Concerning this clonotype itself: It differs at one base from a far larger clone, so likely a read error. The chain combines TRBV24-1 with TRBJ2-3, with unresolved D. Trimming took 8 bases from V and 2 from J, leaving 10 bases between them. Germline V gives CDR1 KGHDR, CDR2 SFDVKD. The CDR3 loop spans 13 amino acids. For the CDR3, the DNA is TGTGCCACCAAGACCCGCTCCACAGATACGCAGTATTTT. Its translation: CATKTRSTDTQYF.

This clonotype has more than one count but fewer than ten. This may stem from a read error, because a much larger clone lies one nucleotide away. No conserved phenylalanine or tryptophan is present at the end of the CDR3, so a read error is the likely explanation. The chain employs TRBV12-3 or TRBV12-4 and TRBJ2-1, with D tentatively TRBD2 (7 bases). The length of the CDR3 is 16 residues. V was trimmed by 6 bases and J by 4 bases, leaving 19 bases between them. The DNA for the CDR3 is TGTGCCAGCAGCAACAGGGAGGGCCTCATGTACAATGAGCAGTTCCTC. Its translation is CASSNREGLMYNEQFL.

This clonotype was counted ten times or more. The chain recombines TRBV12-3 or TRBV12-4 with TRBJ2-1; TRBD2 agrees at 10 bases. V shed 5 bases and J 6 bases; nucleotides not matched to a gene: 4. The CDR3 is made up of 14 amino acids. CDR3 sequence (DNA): TGTGCCAGCAGTCCGCGGACTAGCGGCAATGAGCAGTTCTTC. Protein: CASSPRTSGNEQFF.

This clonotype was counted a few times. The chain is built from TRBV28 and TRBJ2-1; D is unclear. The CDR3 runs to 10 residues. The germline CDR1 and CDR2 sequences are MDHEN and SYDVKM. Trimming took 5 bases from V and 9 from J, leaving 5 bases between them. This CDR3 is CASSTSEQFF. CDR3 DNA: TGTGCCAGCAGTACATCTGAGCAGTTCTTC. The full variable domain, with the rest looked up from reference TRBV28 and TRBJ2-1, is DVKVTQSSRYLVKRTGEKVFLECVQDMDHENMFWYRQDPGLGLRLIYFSYDVKMKEKGDIPEGYSVSREKKERFSLILESASTNQTSMYLCASSTSEQFFGPGTRLTVL.

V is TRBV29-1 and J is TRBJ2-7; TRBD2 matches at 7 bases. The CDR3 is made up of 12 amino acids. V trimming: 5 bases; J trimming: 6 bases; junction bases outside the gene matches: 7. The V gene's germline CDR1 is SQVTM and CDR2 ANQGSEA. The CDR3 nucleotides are TGCAGCGTTTCTGAGCGGGGAATCGAGCAGTACTTC. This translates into CSVSERGIEQYF.

This CDR3 reads CASSQVAGVTGELFF. The CDR3 DNA sequence: TGCGCCAGCAGCCAAGTGGCAGGGGTCACCGGGGAGCTGTTTTTT. This chain joins TRBV4-1 and TRBJ2-2; a possible D gene is TRBD1 (6 bases). The germline V gene has CDR1 MGHRA and CDR2 YSYEKL. The germline V and J ends were trimmed by 1 base and 4 bases, with 10 bases remaining between them. This CDR3 contains 15 residues.

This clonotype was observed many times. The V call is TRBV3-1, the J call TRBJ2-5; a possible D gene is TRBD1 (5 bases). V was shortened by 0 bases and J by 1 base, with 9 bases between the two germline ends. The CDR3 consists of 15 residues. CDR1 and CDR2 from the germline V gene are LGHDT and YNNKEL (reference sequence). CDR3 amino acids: CASSQEGEAQETQYF. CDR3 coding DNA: TGTGCCAGCAGCCAAGAAGGGGAAGCCCAAGAGACCCAGTACTTC.